This T cell receptor beta chain was documented in a study of identical twins. Findings of the study overall: The more abundant beta clonotypes in cord blood had fewer insertions, and memory repertoires did not show this. Out-of-frame TCR alpha sharing in monozygotic twins exceeded recombination model predictions.

This clonotype was observed at least ten times. Its antigen is unknown. With 3 bases clipped from V and 0 bases from J, the junction kept 2 bases outside the gene matches. There are 14 residues in the CDR3. Germline CDR1 LNHNV, CDR2 YYDKDF (reference sequence). Template switching, a step in the protocol, added a universal primer site, and cDNA carried unique molecular identifiers. TCRdb passed the 5' RACE reads through MiXCR, listing each CDR3 protein once. The repertoire holds about 330,000 distinct CDR3 sequences, with 12% as singletons. These data were likewise used in another study, on yellow fever vaccine responses in identical twins.

Specimen: CD8+ T cells sorted from blood. This sequence joins TRBV15 and TRBJ2-7; 7 bases are a match to TRBD1. The receptor comes from a woman aged 18-29 years in good health. CDR3 sequence reads: CATSRDRSSYEQYF. The CDR3 DNA reads TGTGCCACCAGCAGGGACAGGAGCTCCTACGAGCAGTACTTC.